The 25 T cell receptor beta chains in this list originate from one sample, sequenced in a study of shared clonotypes between healthy human individuals. Generated by immunoSEQ multiplex PCR, the TCRdb table keeps only in-frame clones and is missing some. Among 400,000 to 600,000 clones listed, around 95% were seen once. Sequencing input: naive CD4+ T cells sorted from blood. Subset defined: CD45RA+ positively selected. These receptors all stem from a woman aged 30 to 39 in good health.

The chain is built from TRBV28 and TRBJ2-7; 13 bases are a match to TRBD2. From germline, CDR1 is MDHEN and CDR2 SYDVKM. V was clipped by 7 bases and J by 2 bases; unmatched bases: 5. This CDR3 comprises 15 residues. CDR3 nucleotides: TGTGCCAGCACCCTAGGACTAGCGGGAGCCTACGAGCAGTACTTC. Its translation is CASTLGLAGAYEQYF.

Concerning this clone itself: Other nucleotide sequences in the sample specify the same CDR3. V and J are TRBV28 and TRBJ1-4; 11 bases match TRBD1. Losses at the gene ends were 4 bases for V and 7 bases for J; bases not matched to a gene: 5. The CDR3 length is 15 residues. Germline values: CDR1 MDHEN, CDR2 SYDVKM. CDR3 loop: CASSSTGTGGEKLFF. The DNA for the CDR3 is TGTGCCAGCAGTTCGACCGGGACAGGGGGTGAAAAACTGTTTTTT.

The rearrangement joins TRBV7-3 to TRBJ2-1; 13 nucleotides match TRBD2. CDR3 length: 15 residues. Looked up from germline, CDR1 is SGHTA and CDR2 is FQGTGA. After removal of 5 bases from V and 7 bases from J, the junction contained 5 bases not matched to a gene. CDR3 amino acids: CASSRGLAGDNEQFF. CDR3 nucleotides: TGTGCCAGCAGCAGAGGACTAGCGGGAGATAATGAGCAGTTCTTC.

The chain links TRBV5-1 to TRBJ2-6; 7 nucleotides align to TRBD2. Germline V lookup: CDR1 SGHRS, CDR2 YFSETQ. The length of the CDR3 is 14 residues. The trim removed 4 bases at V and 3 bases at J, leaving 1 base unmatched. For the CDR3, the DNA is TGCGCCAGCAGCCGGGGGGATGGGGCCAACGTCCTGACTTTC. It translates to CASSRGDGANVLTF.

The genes are TRBV4-1 and TRBJ2-5, with D perhaps assigned TRBD1 or TRBD2 (5 bases each). Germline V gene lookup returns CDR1 MGHRA and CDR2 YSYEKL. The CDR3 has 13 amino acids. The V and J ends lost 2 bases and 5 bases respectively, with 9 bases between them. In DNA form, the CDR3 reads TGCGCCAGCAGCCAAAGGGACCCTGAGACCCAGTACTTC. Translated: CASSQRDPETQYF.

The genes are TRBV11-2 and TRBJ2-1; 8 positions match TRBD2. Trimming cost V 3 bases and J 2 bases; bases outside gene matches: 6. The CDR3 has 16 amino acids. CDR1 SGHAT and CDR2 FQNNGV come from the germline V gene. The CDR3 DNA sequence: TGTGCCAGCAGCTTCAGCGGGAGCCCCCCCTACAATGAGCAGTTCTTC. It specifies CASSFSGSPPYNEQFF.

The count of this clone is one. The chain uses TRBV6-6 and TRBJ1-5; maybe TRBD1 (5 bases). The CDR3 is 15 amino acids. V lost 1 base and J 0 bases, leaving 7 bases between the germline ends. In germline, CDR1 is MNHNY, CDR2 SVGAGI (reference sequence). Written as DNA, the CDR3 is TGTGCCAGCAGTTACTTGGGGGATAGCAATCAGCCCCAGCATTTT. It specifies CASSYLGDSNQPQHF.

The chain employs TRBV7-2 and TRBJ2-3; 7 bases match TRBD1. The CDR3 sequence is 14 residues long. Losses at the gene ends were 5 bases for V and 5 bases for J; bases not matched to a gene: 7. Germline CDR1 is SGHTA and CDR2 is FQGNSA. The CDR3 sequence: CASSRQGWEDTQYF. CDR3 in DNA: TGTGCCAGCAGCCGACAGGGCTGGGAAGATACGCAGTATTTT.

V and J are TRBV5-4 and TRBJ2-1; a weak D match, TRBD2 (6 bases). V was shortened by 3 bases and J by 7 bases, with 14 bases between the two germline ends. CDR1 is SGHNT, CDR2 YYREEE, per germline (reference sequence). The CDR3 totals 14 residues. CDR3 residues: CASSSPTRANEQFF. The DNA for the CDR3 is TGTGCCAGCAGCTCCCCGACTAGGGCAAATGAGCAGTTCTTC.

The rearrangement links TRBV28 to TRBJ1-2; D call uncertain. The ends were cut back, 1 base at V and 4 bases at J, with 10 bases in the middle. The CDR3 has 14 residues. Germline V CDR1 and CDR2: MDHEN, SYDVKM. CDR3 sequence (DNA): TGTGCCAGCAGTTTATCCGCCCCTATCTATGGCTACACCTTC. Translating gives CASSLSAPIYGYTF.

The chain is built from TRBV2 and TRBJ2-7; no definite D call. The germline CDR1 and CDR2 sequences are SNHLY and FYNNEI. The length of the CDR3 is 12 residues. Trimming shortened V by 6 bases and J by 0 bases, and 6 bases separated the two germline ends. CDR3 protein: CASREFSYEQYF. The CDR3 coding sequence is TGTGCCAGCAGGGAGTTCTCCTACGAGCAGTACTTC. Full variable domain (outside the CDR3, taken from reference TRBV2 and TRBJ2-7): EPEVTQTPSHQVTQMGQEVILRCVPISNHLYFYWYRQILGQKVEFLVSFYNNEISEKSEIFDDQFSVERPDGSNFTLKIRSTKLEDSAMYFCASREFSYEQYFGPGTRLTVT.

This clone appeared a single time. The CDR3, as DNA: TGTGCCAGCAGTCGACCGACTAGCGGGAGCTCCTACGAGCAGTACTTC. Its protein product is CASSRPTSGSSYEQYF. The V and J genes are TRBV7-9 and TRBJ2-7; 12 nucleotides match TRBD2. Germline CDR1 is SEHNR and CDR2 is FQNEAQ (reference sequence). V lost 6 bases and J lost 0; bases outside the gene matches: 6. The length of the CDR3 is 16 residues.

CDR3 nucleotide sequence: TGTGCCAGCAGCTTAGCACAGGGACTCAATCAGCCCCAGCATTTT. It translates to CASSLAQGLNQPQHF. This chain joins TRBV7-2 and TRBJ1-5, with a weak D call TRBD1 (6 bases). Trimming pared 0 bases from V and 3 bases from J, leaving 9 bases between. The CDR3 has 15 residues. Germline V gives CDR1 SGHTA, CDR2 FQGNSA.

The chain carries TRBV5-1 and TRBJ2-7, with 9 bases that match TRBD2. Germline lookup yields CDR1 SGHRS and CDR2 YFSETQ. Trimming removed 1 base from V and 7 bases from J; junction bases left unmatched: 12. The length of the CDR3 is 16 residues. The CDR3 bases are TGCGCCAGCAGCTTGTTGGGTAGCGGGAGTATAAGGGAGCAGTACTTC. Translation: CASSLLGSGSIREQYF.

V is TRBV19 and J is TRBJ1-5; D remains ambiguous. The CDR3 spans 14 residues. Germline values: CDR1 LNHDA, CDR2 SQIVND (reference sequence). V lost 2 bases and J lost 2, with 7 bases in between. The CDR3 here is CASSITHRNQPQHF. The DNA of the CDR3 is TGTGCCAGTAGTATAACGCACCGCAATCAGCCCCAGCATTTT.

This chain links TRBV4-1 with TRBJ1-4; 8 nucleotides agree with TRBD1. The CDR3 covers 15 residues. Germline V CDR1 and CDR2: MGHRA, YSYEKL. V shed 5 bases and J 5 bases; nucleotides not matched to a gene: 7. The CDR3 DNA is TGCGCCAGCAGCACCCGGACAGGGCCGAATGAAAAACTGTTTTTT. Residues: CASSTRTGPNEKLFF.

The chain joins TRBV27 to TRBJ2-5; tentatively, D is TRBD2 (6 bases). The length of the CDR3 is 15 residues. Germline V gene data show CDR1 as MNHEY and CDR2 as SMNVEV (reference sequence). Trimming left V 5 bases short and J 0 bases short, with 13 bases between. The DNA of the CDR3 is TGTGCCAGCAGTCCCTGGGGAGGACACCAAGAGACCCAGTACTTC. As protein: CASSPWGGHQETQYF.

The rearrangement links TRBV4-1 to TRBJ2-5; 8 bases map to TRBD2. This CDR3 comprises 13 residues. The ends lost 3 bases at V and 3 bases at J; junction bases unmatched: 0. The germline V gene has CDR1 MGHRA and CDR2 YSYEKL. CDR3 residues: CASSQREEETQYF. CDR3 sequence (DNA): TGCGCCAGCAGCCAGCGGGAGGAAGAGACCCAGTACTTC.

Worth noting for this clone: This same CDR3 is encoded by further DNA sequences in the sample. The chain carries TRBV5-1 and TRBJ1-5; the match to TRBD1 covers 8 bases. The CDR3 contains 15 residues. In germline, CDR1 is SGHRS, CDR2 YFSETQ. The V gene end was trimmed by 0 bases and the J gene end by 4 bases; junction bases not matched to a gene: 3. CDR3 region: CASSLGQGINQPQHF. CDR3 DNA: TGCGCCAGCAGCTTGGGACAGGGGATTAATCAGCCCCAGCATTTT.

The J gene is TRBJ1-1, the V gene TRBV7-3, with D uncertain. Deletions cut 2 bases from V and 5 bases from J, with 9 bases between. Germline values: CDR1 SGHTA, CDR2 FQGTGA. The CDR3 covers 13 residues. CDR3 DNA sequence: TGTGCCAGCAGCTTAGATATTTGGACTGAAGCTTTCTTT. It yields the protein CASSLDIWTEAFF.

The chain joins TRBV10-3 to TRBJ2-1, with a weak D call TRBD2 (7 bases). Per the germline V gene, CDR1 is ENHRY and CDR2 is SYGVKD. V lost 3 bases and J lost 9, with 18 bases in between. The CDR3 runs to 15 residues. This chain's CDR3 is CAISDRGIREGEQFF. The CDR3 DNA reads as TGTGCCATCAGTGATAGGGGGATTAGGGAGGGTGAGCAGTTCTTC.

V and J are TRBV4-1 and TRBJ1-5; 9 nucleotides align to TRBD1. This CDR3 spans 17 amino acids. With 0 bases clipped from V and 7 bases from J, the junction kept 10 bases outside the gene matches. Germline loops: CDR1 MGHRA, CDR2 YSYEKL. The CDR3 region is CASSQEPPADRGQPQHF. The CDR3 DNA follows: TGCGCCAGCAGCCAAGAACCCCCCGCGGACAGGGGACAGCCCCAGCATTTT.

The J gene is TRBJ2-7, the V gene TRBV6-1; D ambiguous. CDR3 length equals 12 residues. V was clipped by 8 bases and J by 7 bases, with 15 bases between them. Germline V lookup: CDR1 MNHNS, CDR2 SASEGT. DNA of the CDR3: TGTGCCAGCTCCCCGAGTGCCCCGGAGCAGTACTTC. This gives the protein CASSPSAPEQYF.

The chain uses TRBV7-9 and TRBJ2-5, with D perhaps TRBD2 (5 bases). Looked up from germline, CDR1 is SEHNR and CDR2 is FQNEAQ (reference sequence). V was clipped by 5 bases and J by 1 base, with 8 bases between them. The CDR3 runs 13 residues. This CDR3 is CASSERSQETQYF. The CDR3 nucleotides read TGTGCCAGCAGCGAGCGGAGCCAAGAGACCCAGTACTTC. Combining the CDR3 with reference TRBV7-9 and TRBJ2-5 gives the whole variable domain DTGVSQNPRHKITKRGQNVTFRCDPISEHNRLYWYRQTLGQGPEFLTYFQNEAQLEKSRLLSDRFSAERPKGSFSTLEIQRTEQGDSAMYLCASSERSQETQYFGPGTRLLVL.

The CDR3 protein is CAWSRGYGQETQYF. The CDR3 nucleotides are TGTGCCTGGAGTCGGGGGTACGGCCAAGAGACCCAGTACTTC. The chain couples TRBV30 to TRBJ2-5, with a possible D match to TRBD2 (6 bases). With 2 bases removed from V and 1 base from J, the gap between germline ends came to 11 bases. Germline V lookup: CDR1 GTSNPN, CDR2 SVGIG (reference sequence). The CDR3 is made up of 14 amino acids.